Detailed here is one T cell receptor beta chain. Its binding antigen is unknown. No base qualities exist here, and no much larger clone lies one base off it. Library preparation was by the immunoSEQ multiplex PCR assay. The multiplex PCR relied on a mix of 60 forward primers for TCR Vbeta segments and 13 reverse primers for TCR Jbeta segments. A multiplex PCR assay on genomic DNA amplified the CDR3 region of rearranged TCR beta genes. On the Illumina HiSeq System, the amplified TCR beta libraries were sequenced as 87-base-pair reads. Regarding the original processing steps: A later analysis tallied tens of millions of unique TCR beta chains across the 666 repertoires, and around 12 million of those chains were shared by two or more donors. Raw reads were error-corrected and collapsed into unique sequences by a nearest-neighbor algorithm in which closely related sequences were merged to remove PCR and sequencing errors. CDR3 sequences were aligned to IMGT reference sequences to assign V, D and J gene segments. For a sequence to be retained, a match of at least six nucleotides to both a V gene segment and a J gene segment was required. Rearrangements were called productive when the CDR3 lacked stop codons and stayed in frame with V and J; all others were non-productive. CDR3 was defined by IMGT convention, running from the second conserved V-encoded cysteine to the conserved J-encoded phenylalanine. Sequences without an unambiguous match to a single V gene segment were excluded from the earlier analysis of 587 of the donors. In an earlier analysis of almost 600 of the donors, a V segment was called functional when productive rearrangements were above 56.7%, and segregating when the standard deviation between donors exceeded 5%. A statistical classification framework was built for diagnosing cytomegalovirus status from the catalog of TCR beta chain sequences. In a later analysis, TCR nucleotide sequences were compared against IMGT/GENE-DB human TR gene sequences so that V and J genes could be assigned. The TCRdist pipeline was used in a later analysis to assign CDR3 sequences and most-parsimonious VDJ recombination scenarios. In a later analysis, each TCR beta chain was defined by its CDR3 amino acid sequence together with its V-gene family, and reads lacking a unique V-gene family were excluded. To address suspected cross-contamination and a sequencing artifact, a later analysis removed several hundred highly shared, low-generation-probability nucleotide sequences. In a later analysis, a clonal expansion index for each public chain was calculated from normalized within-repertoire ranks of inferred template counts. A later analysis computed generation probabilities with a VDJ recombination model fitted to out-of-frame rearrangements, and checked the results against IGoR. In a later analysis, TCR-TCR, TCR-HLA and TCR-CMV co-occurrence was scored with hypergeometric tests, and a repertoire-size bias correction was applied to TCR pairs. False discovery rates were estimated in a later analysis by permuting HLA or CMV assignments 20 times. In a later analysis, co-occurring TCRs were grouped with DBSCAN, and TCRdist sequence similarity was added when clustering was performed within HLA-allele-positive subsets. Repertoires with fewer than 30,000 or more than 120,000 public chains were left out of co-occurrence clustering, as were about five repertoires with anomalous nucleotide sharing. TCRdb took over this immuneACCESS table, retaining in-frame rearrangements with V and J assigned. Such tables are incomplete; in checked studies, under half of the missing clones stem from an unresolved V gene, and the remainder is unexplained. From that table come the V and J calls and clone size; the DNA was used to work out D and trimming. Across this sample there are 150,000 to 200,000 clones, with more than 65% seen only once. The ten largest account for 1.3% of the sample.

Taken from the germline V gene (reference sequence), the CDR1 and CDR2 loops are SEHNR and FQNEAQ. The cysteine opens and the phenylalanine closes a CDR3 of 15 amino acids. CDR3 DNA is the only sequence kept; it has 45 bases, read in frame from the first base. Unmatched junction bases come to 11, with V trimmed by 5 bases and J by 6 bases. The cohort comprised fewer than 750 healthy bone marrow donors. Cohort members were all nominally healthy when sampled, although unrecorded immune exposures were likely present. The donor was CMV seronegative and belonged to the group of under 400 seronegative cohort members. Every donor gave a peripheral blood sample, and the peripheral blood mononuclear cells from that sample were used for TCR beta sequencing. The Qiagen DNeasy Blood Extraction Kit was used to extract genomic DNA from the blood cell samples. This specimen comes from a study of cytomegalovirus exposure and HLA in healthy donors (dated by TCRdb to 2015 to 2018). Context from the whole study: An earlier analysis of approximately 640 of the donors reported more than 250 Gb of sequence data and 100 million to 130 million unique TCR beta sequences from roughly 200 million T cells. Both class I and class II loci were covered by HLA typing, at four-digit resolution. A later analysis re-examined previously published TCR beta repertoires from just over 650 donors and added high-resolution HLA genotyping to investigate patterns of TCR occurrence. The study aimed to test whether cataloging public T cell receptors could reveal signatures of past pathogen exposure. In a later genetic analysis, genome-wide SNP genotypes for about 65% of the 666 donors were used, and that subset was treated as a discovery cohort. The study used immunosequencing to profile the T cell repertoires of 666 subjects and linked those repertoires to cytomegalovirus serostatus. All discovery cohort repertoires had been generated using a single sequencing platform. Roughly 5 DR-DQ haplotypes were handled as single units for association and clustering, since linkage in the cohort was strong. Donor age, sex, ethnicity and CMV serostatus were compiled alongside the repertoire data. To decide whether each TCR beta V gene segment behaved as functional or pseudogenic, an earlier analysis of approximately 600 of the donors relied on high-throughput TCR beta sequencing. Among roughly 400 genotyped donors of the cohort, an average of around 240,000 unique TCR beta nucleotide sequences were sequenced per donor, about a sixth of them non-productive. Approximately 300 gigabases of sequencing data and tens of millions of unique TCR sequences were included in an early release covering roughly 700 HLA-typed donors. Rather than drawing on any new phenotypic data, the later analysis identified candidate immune exposures from TCR beta sequences and the way those sequences occurred across donors. Typing coverage varied by locus: roughly 629-640 donors for A, B, C, DRB1 and DQB1; roughly 560 for DQA1; 606 for DPA1; approximately 450 for DPB1. The genetic ancestry cluster associated with self-reported Caucasian donors included 65% to 90% of the roughly 390 genotyped donors. To predict cytomegalovirus infection status, the study combined high-throughput TCR immunosequencing, statistical association of individual TCRs with disease status, and machine learning. Besides the first cohort of around 700 subjects, a separate validation cohort made up of around 120 different subjects was used.

The full study reports these points: A further reported finding was that TCR beta sequences accurately predicted the HLA-A and HLA-B alleles for most subjects in the first cohort. A total of 150 or so TCR beta chains were listed by the study as associated with cytomegalovirus. In both the original and validation cohorts, the classifier was reported to diagnose cytomegalovirus status with high specificity and sensitivity. Correlated functional status among segregating V segments might be attributable to linkage disequilibrium, but an unknown experimental factor could not be ruled out. At a false discovery rate of 0.05, a later analysis linked 15,000 to 20,000 TCR beta sequences to specific HLA alleles. A cluster of highly shared sequence variants was judged likely to be a technical artifact of the sequencing pipeline. In a later analysis, TCR association rates were found to vary across HLA loci, with the most associated TCRs seen for DRB1 alleles and the fewest for HLA-C alleles. According to a later genetic analysis, donors in an Asian-associated ancestry cluster had fewer N-insertions in productive TCRs than the approximately 650-donor mean. For the cohort, immune exposure information was limited to CMV serostatus. This cohort had only TCR beta chains sequenced, and the lack of alpha or paired-chain data limited which features could be detected. Sequencing depth was assumed to be roughly uniform across donors in the presence/absence analyses, though that assumption may not hold. V-gene and J-gene trimming of TCR beta chains was associated with a missense DCLRE1C variant in a later genetic analysis, and the association was replicated in an independent cohort. Compared with equally common non-associated chains, HLA-associated TCR beta chains in a later analysis were more clonally expanded and had lower generation probabilities. In vitro tests confirmed that a few of the cytomegalovirus-associated TCR beta chains recognize cytomegalovirus antigens. Most CMV-associated TCR beta chains appeared to be HLA-restricted in a later analysis, and the HLA associations seemed to be driven largely by CMV exposure. When HLA alleles, especially DR and DQ, strongly co-occurred, TCR associations were difficult to assign to individual alleles. It was suggested by the authors that the approach could potentially be generalized to other disease states and immunological phenotypes. A later analysis reported that several top co-occurrence clusters appeared linked to parvovirus B19, influenza, CMV and Epstein-Barr virus. While some public TCRs were present in many individuals, most TCR sequences turned up only very rarely across donors. Because the 87-base-pair reads could not distinguish some IMGT-functional V segments, including TRBV6-2 and TRBV6-3, those segments were excluded. Broadly in line with IMGT annotations, most TCR beta V segments showed up in productive rearrangements about 87% or about 30% of the time in an earlier analysis of a few hundred of the donors. Some 15 rarely observed V segments, including chromosome 9 orphons, were excluded from the earlier analysis of some 590 of the donors because counts were too low. Because some donors lacked HLA typing at each locus, the association tests relied only on the typed subset.

The receptor comes from a woman aged 45 to 65 in good health and CMV-seronegative. Sample: PBMCs. The chain is assembled from TRBV7-9 and TRBJ1-1; 8 middle bases align to TRBD1. The nucleotide sequence is given as TGTGCCAGCAGCCCAGCGGACAGGGCCGTGCCTGAAGCTTTCTTT. Translated, this is CASSPADRAVPEAFF.